This T cell receptor (beta chain) was sequenced during a study of identical twins (dated by TCRdb to about 2016). Concerning the study at large: The study deep-sequenced TCR alpha and beta repertoires from monozygotic twins, unrelated adults of various ages and cord blood to test whether fetal clonotypes persist. To rule out contamination, replicate twin experiments were performed at different times with different library preparation protocols. Overall results and qualifications from the work: Fewer insertions were carried by abundant cord blood beta clonotypes, a similar but weaker trend appeared in young adult naive repertoires, and no such trend appeared in memory repertoires. Invariant T cells such as MAIT and iNKT could partly confound zero-insertion analyses, although diverse VJ usage argued against such confounding for most clonotypes. In monozygotic twins, recombination models systematically underestimated out-of-frame TCR alpha sharing, but the models matched the sharing seen between unrelated individuals. Out-of-frame TCR alpha sequences shared between twins showed an excess of low generation-probability sequences compared with coincidental sharing between unrelated individuals. Conclusions relied on cross-sectional statistical analysis, since the same donors could not be followed over many years. A weaker excess of twin sharing was found in beta out-of-frame sequences because the signal-to-noise ratio was lowered by fewer shared sequences.

This clonotype has only a few counts. Its antigen is currently not known. Per-nucleotide qualities are absent, and no much larger clonotype sits a single base away. Only healthy Caucasian donors were included. The twin cohort consisted of three pairs of female monozygotic twins, all aged roughly 18 to 29 years. Positive isolation kits from Invitrogen were used to isolate CD4+ and CD8+ T cell populations. To prepare the library, 5' RACE was applied. TCRdb names Illumina HiSeq 2000 as the instrument used. A universal primer binding site was added through template switching, and the final cDNA carried a unique molecular identifier so that TCR cDNA molecules could be counted accurately. Specific primers in the conserved constant-segment region were used to synthesize first-strand cDNA for TCR alpha and beta chains. To control for contamination, each cDNA library was double barcoded with a SMART-Mk sample barcode plus Illumina barcodes. TruSeq adapter sequences, together with Illumina sample barcodes, were added in two successive PCR steps. TCR alpha and beta cDNA libraries were sequenced on the Illumina HiSeq platform with custom primers. As for how the authors treated the data: Raw reads were processed with MiGEC to extract unique molecular identifiers, and MiXCR was used to determine CDR3 positions. For each individual, recombination models were inferred using an EM algorithm with the repgenHMM and IGoR tools. Shared clonotypes were analyzed with the tcR package in R, and sharing was normalized by the product of cloneset sizes. To study raw recombination without the effects of thymic and clonal selection, out-of-frame nonproductive sequences were analyzed. In-frame beta chains were kept once TCRdb had trimmed the public reads at Q25 with fastp and called clones with MiXCR. Entries are consolidated by CDR3 protein sequence, retaining the most common genes and DNA. TCRdb, not the original authors, processed these V and J calls. This sample has fewer than 550,000 distinct CDR3 sequences in its table, and about 15% of those were observed once. Of the sample, more than 0.4% is held by the ten largest clones.

The CDR3, from cysteine to phenylalanine, totals 16 residues. CDR3 DNA is the only sequence kept; it has 48 bases, read in frame from the first base. Based on the germline V gene, the CDR1 and CDR2 sequences are MNHNS and SASEGT. Trimmed from V: 6 bases; trimmed from J: 3 bases; junction bases lacking a gene match: 5. This same sample was also taken into another study, of yellow fever vaccine responses in identical twins. The second study's paper adds: According to the authors, the vaccine-induced T cell response in identical twins seemed to be partly convergent and partly specific to each individual. In the study, vaccine-responding T cell clones were precisely tracked in identical twins.

This receptor was taken from a young woman in good health. This chain is built from TRBV6-1 and TRBJ2-2, and 12 bases in between align with TRBD1. Sequencing was carried out using CD4+ T cells sorted from blood. This receptor has the CDR3 CASSSGTGGHTGELFF. The DNA sequence is given as TGTGCCAGCAGCTCCGGGACAGGGGGCCACACCGGGGAGCTGTTTTTT.